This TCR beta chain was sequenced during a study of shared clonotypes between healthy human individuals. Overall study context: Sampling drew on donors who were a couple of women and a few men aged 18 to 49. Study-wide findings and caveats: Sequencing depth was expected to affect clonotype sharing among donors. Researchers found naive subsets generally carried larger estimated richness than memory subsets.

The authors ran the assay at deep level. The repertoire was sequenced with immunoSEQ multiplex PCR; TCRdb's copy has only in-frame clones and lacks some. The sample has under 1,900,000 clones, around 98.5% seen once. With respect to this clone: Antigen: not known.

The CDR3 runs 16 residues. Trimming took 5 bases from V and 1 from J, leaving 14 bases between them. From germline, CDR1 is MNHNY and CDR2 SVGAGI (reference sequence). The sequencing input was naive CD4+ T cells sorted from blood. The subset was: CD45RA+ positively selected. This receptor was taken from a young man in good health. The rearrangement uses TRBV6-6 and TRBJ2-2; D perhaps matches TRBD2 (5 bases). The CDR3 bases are TGTGCCAGCAGTAGGTACGGGGTGTTGAACACCGGGGAGCTGTTTTTT. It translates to CASSRYGVLNTGELFF.